The 10 T cell receptor beta chains reported below all come from one sample, sequenced in a study of T cells after posttransplantation cyclophosphamide listed by TCRdb under 2016. Library method: the immunoSEQ multiplex PCR assay. The immuneACCESS repertoire file appears here via TCRdb, limited to in-frame rearrangements. These files lack a portion of the clones; in checked studies, under half of the deficit traces to unresolved V genes, and the cause of the others is not known. Here the sample has 45,000 to 65,000 clones; roughly 84% occur a single time. 2.8% of the sample goes to the ten largest clones. The specimen sequenced was PBMCs. These receptors all stem from a man aged 25 to 40 with a blood cancer, CMV-positive, and with a related stem cell donor.

This chain uses TRBV19 with TRBJ1-4, with 7 nucleotides matching TRBD1. In germline, CDR1 is LNHDA, CDR2 SQIVND (reference sequence). The CDR3 length is 17 residues. The ends lost 4 bases at V and 0 bases at J; junction bases unmatched: 8. The CDR3 DNA is TGTGCCAGTAGTACCGGGGACAGAGGGACAACTAATGAAAAACTGTTTTTT. It encodes CASSTGDRGTTNEKLFF.

V gene TRBV6-4 combines with J gene TRBJ2-7; 12 nucleotides line up with TRBD2. Germline V CDR1 and CDR2: MRHNA, SNTAGT. Trimming at V came to 7 bases and at J to 2 bases, leaving 9 bases not matched to a gene. The CDR3 loop spans 16 amino acids. This CDR3 reads CASITGGLAGTYEQYF. Written as DNA, the CDR3 is TGTGCCAGCATCACGGGGGGACTAGCGGGTACCTACGAGCAGTACTTC.

In DNA form, the CDR3 reads TGTGCCAGCAGCGACTCAGGGCTCTCCTACGAGCAGTACTTC. This translates into CASSDSGLSYEQYF. This rearrangement joins TRBV5-6 to TRBJ2-7; D may be TRBD1 (5 bases). The CDR3 totals 14 residues. V lost 4 bases, J lost 0 bases, and 11 bases lay in between. From germline, CDR1 is SGHDT and CDR2 YYEEEE. The full variable domain, with the rest looked up from reference TRBV5-6 and TRBJ2-7, is DAGVTQSPTHLIKTRGQQVTLRCSPKSGHDTVSWYQQALGQGPQFIFQYYEEEERQRGNFPDRFSGHQFPNYSSELNVNALLLGDSALYLCASSDSGLSYEQYFGPGTRLTVT.

The rearrangement joins TRBV29-1 to TRBJ2-3; 8 nucleotides agree with TRBD1. The CDR3 has 14 amino acids. After removal of 4 bases from V and 0 bases from J, the junction contained 3 bases not matched to a gene. Per the germline V gene, CDR1 is SQVTM and CDR2 is ANQGSEA. CDR3 sequence: CSVGTGSSTDTQYF. CDR3 DNA sequence: TGCAGCGTTGGGACAGGGTCTAGCACAGATACGCAGTATTTT.

The table lists this clone with a few counts. This rearrangement joins TRBV6-5 to TRBJ2-2; the match to TRBD1 covers 7 bases. This CDR3 has 13 amino acids. J lost 6 bases, V lost 6 bases, and 4 bases had no gene match. The germline V gene has CDR1 MNHEY and CDR2 SVGAGI. The CDR3 here is CASRRQGPGELFF. CDR3 sequence (DNA): TGTGCCAGCAGACGACAGGGTCCCGGGGAGCTGTTTTTT.

This clone was found a few times. The rearrangement uses TRBV30 and TRBJ2-4; 8 bases fit TRBD2. Germline CDR1 is GTSNPN and CDR2 is SVGIG (reference sequence). V shed 3 bases and J 2 bases; nucleotides not matched to a gene: 9. The length of the CDR3 is 16 residues. This chain's CDR3 is CAWSHKREWTKNIQYF. CDR3 nucleotide sequence: TGTGCCTGGAGCCACAAGCGGGAGTGGACCAAAAACATTCAGTACTTC.

The chain links TRBV7-2 to TRBJ2-1, with 9 nucleotides matching TRBD2. The CDR3 is made up of 18 amino acids. Germline V gene data show CDR1 as SGHTA and CDR2 as FQGNSA. V lost 4 bases, J lost 0 bases, and 10 bases stayed unmatched. The DNA for the CDR3 is TGTGCCAGCAGCTCTTCACCGAGCGGGGGGAGCTCCTACAATGAGCAGTTCTTC. Its translation: CASSSSPSGGSSYNEQFF. Combining the CDR3 with reference TRBV7-2 and TRBJ2-1 gives the whole variable domain GAGVSQSPSNKVTEKGKDVELRCDPISGHTALYWYRQSLGQGLEFLIYFQGNSAPDKSGLPSDRFSAERTGGSVSTLTIQRTQQEDSAVYLCASSSSPSGGSSYNEQFFGPGTRLTVL.

The chain links TRBV4-3 to TRBJ2-1, with 11 bases that match TRBD2. With V trimmed by 5 bases and J by 7 bases, 10 bases remained unmatched. Germline V gene sequence: CDR1 LGHNA, CDR2 YSLEER. The CDR3 extends over 16 amino acids. The CDR3 is CASSAQLAGVGNEQFF. For the CDR3, the DNA is TGCGCCAGCAGCGCCCAACTAGCGGGAGTGGGGAATGAGCAGTTCTTC.

This chain connects TRBV10-3 to TRBJ2-7; D call uncertain. CDR1 is ENHRY, CDR2 SYGVKD, per germline. The V end lost 5 bases, the J end lost 4 bases, and 9 bases lay between the germline ends. The CDR3 runs 12 residues. CDR3 sequence: CAISSSSYEQYF. The CDR3 region has the DNA TGTGCCATCAGTAGCTCCTCGTACGAGCAGTACTTC.

This chain links TRBV7-2 with TRBJ2-7, with 7 bases identical to TRBD1. Trimming at V came to 1 base and at J to 2 bases, leaving 2 bases not matched to a gene. This CDR3 spans 14 amino acids. Germline CDR1 is SGHTA and CDR2 is FQGNSA. CDR3 amino acids: CASSLGGTAYEQYF. The CDR3 DNA sequence: TGTGCCAGCAGCTTAGGTGGGACAGCCTACGAGCAGTACTTC.